The TCR beta chain under discussion was sequenced for a study of OX40 agonist ivuxolimab in advanced cancers. About the study: Treatment of patients was with ivuxolimab, an agonistic anti-OX40 (CD134) antibody.

Regarding this clone: As yet, its antigen is unknown.

TCRdb's table, derived via immunoSEQ multiplex PCR, lists solely in-frame clones and lacks some. The table lists tens of thousands of clones, 94% of them singletons. The CDR3 has 14 residues. Germline trimming cut 4 bases from V and 3 bases from J; bases unmatched to any gene: 5. Germline V lookup: CDR1 PRHDT, CDR2 FYEKMQ (reference sequence). Study conclusions and caveats: At 0.1 to 3.0 mg/kg and by week 6, CD4+ and CD8+ T cells in the blood had expanded clonally.

The sequences come from CD4+ or CD8+ T cells sorted from blood, collected in a trial of the OX40 agonist ivuxolimab. This TCR was sampled from an adult with an advanced solid tumor such as melanoma, head and neck, liver or kidney cancer. The chain is built from TRBV13 and TRBJ2-5; 7 bases map to TRBD2. The CDR3 DNA follows: TGTGCCAGCAGCTCCTGGGAGGGTAAAGAGACCCAGTACTTC. Its translation is CASSSWEGKETQYF.